Following are 29 T cell receptor beta chains from one sample sequenced in a study of control samples from healthy donors and cancer patients. TCRdb's table, derived via immunoSEQ multiplex PCR, lists solely in-frame clones and lacks some. The repertoire holds some 150,000 clones, with roughly nine tenths as singletons. Sequenced input: blood. The receptors derive from a man aged 18 to 29 in good health.

The rearrangement uses TRBV4-3 and TRBJ1-1, with 8 bases that match TRBD1. Germline CDR1 LGHNA, CDR2 YSLEER. The CDR3 extends over 15 amino acids. Trimming took 4 bases from V and 1 from J; bases not matched to a gene: 5. The CDR3 DNA reads as TGCGCCAGCAGCCCATCGACAGGGGCGAACACTGAAGCTTTCTTT. Amino acids: CASSPSTGANTEAFF.

The CDR3 region is CASSDRTGPGYTF. The DNA of the CDR3 is TGTGCCAGCAGTGACCGGACAGGCCCTGGCTACACCTTC. The rearrangement joins TRBV27 to TRBJ1-2; 7 positions match TRBD1. The CDR3 extends over 13 amino acids. Looked up from germline, CDR1 is MNHEY and CDR2 is SMNVEV (reference sequence). J gave up 7 bases and V 5 bases, and 7 bases lay outside the gene matches.

The CDR3 region has the DNA TGTGCCAGTAGTATGGCCTCGGGGGAAACAGATACGCAGTATTTT. This codes for CASSMASGETDTQYF. The V gene is TRBV19, the J gene TRBJ2-3; TRBD2 is a possible D gene (6 bases). In germline, CDR1 is LNHDA, CDR2 SQIVND (reference sequence). The CDR3 is made up of 15 amino acids. Trimming stripped 3 bases from V and 3 bases from J, with 13 bases between. The full variable domain, in which reference TRBV19 and TRBJ2-3 provide the parts outside the CDR3, is DGGITQSPKYLFRKEGQNVTLSCEQNLNHDAMYWYRQDPGQGLRLIYYSQIVNDFQKGDIAEGYSVSREKKESFPLTVTSAQKNPTAFYLCASSMASGETDTQYFGPGTRLTVL.

This sequence joins TRBV6-5 and TRBJ1-6, with D possibly being TRBD1 (5 bases). Trimming shortened V by 4 bases and J by 7 bases, and 17 bases separated the two germline ends. The CDR3 runs to 16 residues. Per the germline V gene, CDR1 is MNHEY and CDR2 is SVGAGI. CDR3 nucleotides: TGTGCCAGCAGTTTCGGGGGGACGGTTATGAATTCACCCCTCCACTTT. Protein product: CASSFGGTVMNSPLHF.

The V gene is TRBV6-4, the J gene TRBJ2-3; 8 nucleotides match TRBD2. Germline trimming cut 5 bases from V and 0 bases from J; bases unmatched to any gene: 4. The CDR3 length is 15 residues. Per the germline V gene, CDR1 is MRHNA and CDR2 is SNTAGT. The chain's CDR3 is CASSPLAASTDTQYF. CDR3 in DNA: TGTGCCAGCAGTCCACTAGCGGCTAGCACAGATACGCAGTATTTT.

The V and J genes are TRBV2 and TRBJ1-4; 8 bases match TRBD1. Per the germline V gene, CDR1 is SNHLY and CDR2 is FYNNEI. Trimming cost V 0 bases and J 5 bases; bases outside gene matches: 5. The CDR3 spans 16 residues. In DNA form, the CDR3 reads TGTGCCAGCAGTGAAGCTCTGAACAGGGGGAATGAAAAACTGTTTTTT. The encoded protein is CASSEALNRGNEKLFF.

The gene calls are TRBV4-1 and TRBJ1-5; D is perhaps TRBD1 (6 bases). CDR3 length: 16 residues. Germline loops: CDR1 MGHRA, CDR2 YSYEKL. V dropped 0 bases and J dropped 6 bases, with 15 bases sitting between them. CDR3 coding DNA: TGCGCCAGCAGCCAAGATGCGGGGGCTAGTAGTCAGCCCCAGCATTTT. Its translation is CASSQDAGASSQPQHF.

This clone was observed a single time. CDR3: CASKQPGTENTEAFF. The CDR3 DNA sequence: TGTGCCAGCAAACAACCCGGGACAGAGAACACTGAAGCTTTCTTT. V and J are TRBV27 and TRBJ1-1, with 7 bases that match TRBD1. After removal of 7 bases from V and 1 base from J, the junction contained 9 bases not matched to a gene. The CDR3 spans 15 residues. Germline V gene sequence: CDR1 MNHEY, CDR2 SMNVEV (reference sequence).

The chain carries TRBV7-7 and TRBJ2-1; no firm D call. Trimming cost V 5 bases and J 6 bases, with 14 bases left between them. The CDR3 covers 14 residues. The V gene's germline CDR1 is SSHAT and CDR2 FNYEAQ (reference sequence). CDR3 in DNA: TGTGCCAGCAGCCCTGAAGGGTCGGGCAATGAGCAGTTCTTC. This sequence encodes CASSPEGSGNEQFF.

The chain uses TRBV5-1 and TRBJ1-2; maybe TRBD1 (5 bases). CDR1 and CDR2 from the germline V gene are SGHRS and YFSETQ. The V end lost 4 bases, the J end lost 3 bases, and 16 bases lay between the germline ends. This CDR3 region has 15 residues. This CDR3 reads CASSPIIGGDYGYTF. The CDR3 nucleotides are TGCGCCAGCAGCCCGATCATCGGGGGTGACTATGGCTACACCTTC.

The chain joins TRBV5-6 to TRBJ2-3; weak D call: TRBD1 (6 bases). V lost 4 bases and J lost 2, with 17 bases in between. This CDR3 spans 16 amino acids. Germline V gives CDR1 SGHDT, CDR2 YYEEEE. The CDR3 spells CASSPGWTVLTDTQYF. CDR3 bases: TGTGCCAGCAGCCCTGGGTGGACAGTTCTCACAGATACGCAGTATTTT.

The chain combines TRBV11-2 with TRBJ1-2, with a weak D call TRBD1 (5 bases). Germline CDR1 and CDR2: SGHAT and FQNNGV. V lost 1 base, J lost 0 bases, and 15 bases lay in between. This CDR3 has 17 amino acids. The CDR3 bases are TGTGCCAGCAGCTTAGGATTTACGGGCAGGGCTAACTATGGCTACACCTTC. This sequence encodes CASSLGFTGRANYGYTF. Full variable domain (rest looked up from reference TRBV11-2 and TRBJ1-2): EAGVAQSPRYKIIEKRQSVAFWCNPISGHATLYWYQQILGQGPKLLIQFQNNGVVDDSQLPKDRFSAERLKGVDSTLKIQPAKLEDSAVYLCASSLGFTGRANYGYTFGSGTRLTVV.

The chain has TRBV19 and TRBJ2-3, with a tentative D call TRBD2 (7 bases). The CDR3 totals 15 residues. V was trimmed by 7 bases and J by 1 base, leaving 15 bases between them. The V gene's germline CDR1 is LNHDA and CDR2 SQIVND (reference sequence). Here the CDR3 reads CASNPQGRGTDTQYF. The DNA for the CDR3 is TGTGCCAGTAACCCCCAGGGGAGGGGCACAGATACGCAGTATTTT.

V and J are TRBV7-2 and TRBJ2-5; D may be TRBD2 (7 bases). CDR1 and CDR2 (germline): SGHTA, FQGNSA. The length of the CDR3 is 16 residues. The V gene lost 5 bases and the J gene lost 5 bases, with 21 bases spanning the gap. The CDR3 sequence: CASSPGGRGFSETQYF. The CDR3 nucleotides read TGTGCCAGCAGCCCGGGGGGCAGGGGTTTTTCGGAGACCCAGTACTTC.

CDR3 protein: CASSFGIGNEQYF. DNA for the CDR3: TGTGCCAGCAGCTTTGGGATAGGGAACGAGCAGTACTTC. The V call is TRBV5-5, the J call TRBJ2-7; D gene uncertain. CDR3 length: 13 residues. CDR1 and CDR2 from the germline V gene are SGHKS and YYEKEE (reference sequence). Trimming took off 2 bases at V and 5 bases at J, with 11 bases between the two ends.

The J gene is TRBJ2-7, the V gene TRBV4-1; the D is unclear. With 1 base removed from V and 3 bases from J, the gap between germline ends came to 7 bases. CDR3 size: 13 residues. Germline values: CDR1 MGHRA, CDR2 YSYEKL. In DNA, the CDR3 is TGCGCCAGCAGCCAAGGGGTCTACTACGAGCAGTACTTC. Protein product: CASSQGVYYEQYF.

The V call is TRBV18, the J call TRBJ1-4; D is uncertain. V lost 1 base to trimming and J lost 8 bases, with 11 bases between them. CDR1 is KGHSH, CDR2 LQKENI, per germline. The CDR3 covers 14 residues. CDR3 residues: CASSPLGGKEKLFF. CDR3 coding DNA: TGTGCCAGCTCACCACTCGGAGGGAAAGAAAAACTGTTTTTT.

The V and J genes are TRBV9 and TRBJ2-2; 9 bases match TRBD2. Germline V gives CDR1 SGDLS, CDR2 YYNGEE. The CDR3 loop spans 15 amino acids. Germline trimming cut 2 bases from V and 6 bases from J; bases unmatched to any gene: 5. CDR3 protein: CASSVGLAGPGELFF. The DNA of the CDR3 is TGTGCCAGCAGCGTCGGTCTAGCGGGGCCCGGGGAGCTGTTTTTT.

The chain recombines TRBV6-1 with TRBJ1-2, with D perhaps matching TRBD1 (6 bases). The length of the CDR3 is 14 residues. From germline, CDR1 is MNHNS and CDR2 SASEGT. V was shortened by 2 bases and J by 7 bases, with 14 bases between the two germline ends. CDR3 sequence: CASSESRGAGGYTF. The CDR3 DNA follows: TGTGCCAGCAGTGAATCAAGGGGGGCCGGTGGCTACACCTTC.

On this clone: Additional DNA sequences in this sample encode the identical CDR3. The chain is built from TRBV7-9 and TRBJ2-2; tentative D call: TRBD1 (6 bases). Trimming left V 5 bases short and J 6 bases short, with 7 bases between. The CDR3 runs to 12 residues. Per the germline V gene, CDR1 is SEHNR and CDR2 is FQNEAQ (reference sequence). CDR3 in amino acids: CASSRGSGELFF. CDR3 nucleotides: TGTGCCAGCAGCAGGGGGTCCGGGGAGCTGTTTTTT.

This chain joins TRBV5-4 and TRBJ2-7, with TRBD2 as a possible D gene (5 bases). The V and J ends lost 1 base and 8 bases respectively, with 16 bases between them. Germline V gene sequence: CDR1 SGHNT, CDR2 YYREEE (reference sequence). The CDR3 is made up of 14 amino acids. The DNA for the CDR3 is TGTGCCAGCAGCTTGCTGGACTCCGGGGTTCAGCAGTACTTC. Its protein is CASSLLDSGVQQYF.

The chain recombines TRBV6-5 with TRBJ2-7, with D possibly matching TRBD1 (5 bases). The germline V gene encodes CDR1 MNHEY and CDR2 SVGAGI. This CDR3 is 15 amino acids long. Trimming took off 6 bases at V and 0 bases at J, with 15 bases between the two ends. The CDR3 region is CASRALQGSSYEQYF. CDR3 in DNA: TGTGCCAGCAGGGCCCTCCAGGGAAGCTCCTACGAGCAGTACTTC.

This chain uses TRBV28 with TRBJ1-2, with D possibly TRBD1 on 5 matching bases. The length of the CDR3 is 15 residues. Germline lookup yields CDR1 MDHEN and CDR2 SYDVKM. The V end was cut by 7 bases, the J end by 1 base, with 16 bases between. The CDR3, as DNA: TGTGCCAGCAATACGGTTGGGGCTCTTAACTATGGCTACACCTTC. Translation gives CASNTVGALNYGYTF.

The chain has TRBV25-1 and TRBJ1-3; unclear D gene. Trimming took 6 bases from V and 6 from J, leaving 15 bases between them. The CDR3 covers 14 residues. Per germline, CDR1 MGHDK and CDR2 SYGVNS. Here the CDR3 DNA reads TGTGCCAGCAGGGACCCCACGTCATCAAACACCATATATTTT. Protein product: CASRDPTSSNTIYF.

The CDR3 reads CASSQGPGGRYEQYF. CDR3 in DNA: TGTGCCAGCAGCCAAGGGCCCGGGGGTCGTTACGAGCAGTACTTC. This chain links TRBV3-1 (or the pseudogene TRBV3-2) with TRBJ2-7; a possible D gene is TRBD2 (6 bases). Germline V CDR1 and CDR2: LGHDT, YNNKEL (reference sequence). Trimming left V 1 base short and J 4 bases short, with 14 bases between. CDR3 length: 15 residues.

The DNA of the CDR3 is TGCGCCAGCAGACGGGGTGGGGGACTCGAAGATACGCAGTATTTT. It translates to CASRRGGGLEDTQYF. The J gene is TRBJ2-3, the V gene TRBV5-1, with D possibly TRBD2 on 6 matching bases. The CDR3 contains 15 residues. Germline assignment: CDR1 SGHRS and CDR2 YFSETQ. Trimming took off 5 bases at V and 5 bases at J, with 18 bases between the two ends.

CDR3 sequence reads: CASSPPGLAGDEQYF. As DNA, the CDR3 is TGTGCCAGCAGTCCCCCGGGACTAGCGGGGGACGAGCAGTACTTC. The chain has TRBV25-1 and TRBJ2-7; TRBD2 matches 14 bases. Germline CDR1 reads MGHDK; CDR2 reads SYGVNS. The CDR3 is 15 residues long. J gave up 5 bases and V 5 bases, and 5 bases lay outside the gene matches.

The gene calls are TRBV19 and TRBJ1-1, with D possibly being TRBD1 (6 bases). Germline CDR1 LNHDA, CDR2 SQIVND (reference sequence). Between the trimmed V and J ends, which lost 6 bases and 3 bases, there was a span of 11 bases. This CDR3 has 13 amino acids. As DNA, the CDR3 is TGTGCCAGTAGCCTTTACAGGGACACTGAAGCTTTCTTT. It codes for CASSLYRDTEAFF.

V is TRBV5-6 and J is TRBJ1-3, with TRBD1 matching over 7 bases. J lost 8 bases, V lost 3 bases, and 11 bases had no gene match. The CDR3 is made up of 15 amino acids. Germline V gene data show CDR1 as SGHDT and CDR2 as YYEEEE. The DNA for the CDR3 is TGTGCCAGCAGCTCGGTCTGGGACAGCCACGACACCATATATTTT. This codes for CASSSVWDSHDTIYF.